This T cell receptor (beta chain) was captured by sequencing in a study of blood T cell repertoires in COVID-19. About the research overall: PBMCs, B-cell-depleted T cells, or T cells were the source of the cDNA or gDNA that made up the material.

Repertoires were generated with immunoSEQ multiplex PCR, while TCRdb's copy carries only in-frame clones and drops some. Of about 250,000 clones in the sample, roughly 85% were seen once. The CDR3 loop spans 15 amino acids. CDR1 and CDR2 from the germline V gene are MDHEN and SYDVKM. Trimming took 3 bases from V and 1 from J; bases not matched to a gene: 4. The receptor was isolated from a man between 18 and 35 years old with active or convalescent COVID-19. The chain joins TRBV28 to TRBJ1-1; 8 nucleotides align to TRBD1. Sequencing was performed on peripheral blood. The CDR3 loop is CASSFSGTGNTEAFF. For the CDR3, the DNA is TGTGCCAGCAGTTTTTCCGGGACAGGGAACACTGAAGCTTTCTTT.